The following is a TCR beta chain sequence with its context. Antigen specificity is unknown. This entry is derived from a study of T cells after posttransplantation cyclophosphamide. The study, taken as a whole, reports: Blood and skin or GI T cell repertoires showed limited TRB overlap. Recipient CMV seropositivity and CMV reactivation strongly tracked TRB clonality.

Sequenced by immunoSEQ multiplex PCR; TCRdb stores in-frame clones only, minus some. The sample includes 45,000 to 65,000 clones, 94% of them seen just once. Per the germline V gene, CDR1 is MDHEN and CDR2 is SYDVKM. The CDR3 runs to 12 residues. V dropped 5 bases and J dropped 9 bases, with 14 bases sitting between them. The origin of this receptor is a woman in her twenties or thirties in good health and a related stem cell transplant donor. The sample taken for sequencing was PBMCs. The chain carries TRBV28 and TRBJ2-7; D unresolved. The CDR3 is CASSTTTLGQYF. The CDR3 coding sequence is TGTGCCAGCAGTACGACAACGTTGGGGCAGTACTTC.